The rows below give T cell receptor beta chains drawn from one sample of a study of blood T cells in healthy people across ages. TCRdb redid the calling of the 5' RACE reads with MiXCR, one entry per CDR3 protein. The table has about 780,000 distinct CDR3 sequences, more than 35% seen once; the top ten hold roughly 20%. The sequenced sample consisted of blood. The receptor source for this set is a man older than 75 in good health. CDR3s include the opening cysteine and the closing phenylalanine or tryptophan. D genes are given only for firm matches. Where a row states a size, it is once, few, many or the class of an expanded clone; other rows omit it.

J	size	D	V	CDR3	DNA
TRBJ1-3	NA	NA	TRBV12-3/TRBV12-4	CASTHALFAGNTIYF	TGTGCCAGCACCCACGCCCTCTTCGCTGGAAACACCATATATTTT
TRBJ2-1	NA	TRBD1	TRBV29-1	CSVGDIGTGVEQFF	TGCAGCGTGGGGGATATCGGGACAGGGGTTGAGCAGTTCTTC
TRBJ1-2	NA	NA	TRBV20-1	CSASTDQESSAYGYTF	TGCAGTGCTTCAACGGATCAGGAGTCCTCTGCCTATGGCTACACCTTC
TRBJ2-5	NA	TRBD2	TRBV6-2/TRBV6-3	CASSYSASGREETQYF	TGTGCCAGCAGTTACTCGGCTAGCGGGAGGGAAGAGACCCAGTACTTC
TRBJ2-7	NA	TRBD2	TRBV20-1	CSARSLAEHYEQYF	TGCAGTGCTAGGTCTCTAGCGGAGCACTACGAGCAGTACTTC
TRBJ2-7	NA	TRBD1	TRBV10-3	CAIGPGQGYNEQYF	TGTGCCATCGGACCGGGACAGGGATACAATGAGCAGTACTTC
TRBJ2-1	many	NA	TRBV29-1	CSVESGGEQFF	TGCAGCGTTGAATCGGGCGGTGAGCAGTTCTTC
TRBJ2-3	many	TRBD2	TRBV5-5	CASSPGLAGGKDTQYF	TGTGCCAGCAGCCCGGGACTAGCGGGAGGGAAGGATACGCAGTATTTT
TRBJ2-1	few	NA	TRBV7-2	CASSRRSRDEQFF	TGTGCCAGCAGCCGCCGATCCAGGGATGAGCAGTTCTTC
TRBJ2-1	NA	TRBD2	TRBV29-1	CSVDGAQVGRAAVAAYNEQFF	TGCAGCGTTGATGGGGCGCAGGTCGGGAGGGCCGCAGTCGCCGCCTACAATGAGCAGTTCTTC
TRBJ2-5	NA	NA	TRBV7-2	CASSFEVETQYF	TGTGCCAGCAGCTTTGAGGTAGAGACCCAGTACTTC
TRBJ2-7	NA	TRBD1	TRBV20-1	CSARPDRGFWDSSSYEQYF	TGCAGTGCTAGGCCGGACAGGGGGTTTTGGGACTCCTCCTCCTACGAGCAGTACTTC
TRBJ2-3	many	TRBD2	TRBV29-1	CSFSRGTSAYTDTQYF	TGCAGCTTTTCCCGCGGGACTAGCGCCTACACAGATACGCAGTATTTT
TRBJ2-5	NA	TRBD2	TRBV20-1	CSVPPGLSPVAQYF	TGCAGTGTCCCCCCGGGACTATCCCCAGTCGCCCAGTACTTC
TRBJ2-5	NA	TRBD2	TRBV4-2	CASSQFSSGETQYF	TGTGCCAGCAGCCAATTTAGTAGCGGGGAGACCCAGTACTTC
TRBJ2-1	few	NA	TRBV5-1	CASSLTTYQQHEQFF	TGCGCCAGCAGCCTGACGACGTACCAGCAGCATGAGCAGTTCTTC
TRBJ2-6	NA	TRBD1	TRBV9	CASTPGQGVFSGANVLTF	TGTGCCAGCACCCCGGGACAGGGGGTTTTCTCTGGGGCCAACGTCCTGACTTTC
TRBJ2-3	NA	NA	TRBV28	CASSFMGEADTQYF	TGTGCCAGCAGTTTTATGGGGGAGGCAGATACGCAGTATTTT
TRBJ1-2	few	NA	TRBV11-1	CASSYPGANYGYTF	TGTGCCAGCAGCTATCCCGGAGCTAACTATGGCTACACCTTC
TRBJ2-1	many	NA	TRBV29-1	CSVGQYEQFF	TGCAGCGTCGGGCAGTACGAGCAGTTCTTC
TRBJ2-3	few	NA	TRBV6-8	CASSTKADTQYF	TGTGCCAGCAGTACAAAGGCGGATACGCAGTATTTT
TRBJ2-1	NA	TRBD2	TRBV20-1	CSARTSGRALYNEQFF	TGCAGTGCTCGGACTAGCGGGAGGGCCCTCTACAATGAGCAGTTCTTC
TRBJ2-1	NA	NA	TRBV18	CASSQNVRDEQFF	TGTGCCAGCTCCCAGAACGTGAGGGATGAGCAGTTCTTC
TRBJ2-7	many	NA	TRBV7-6	CASSLEGIYEQYF	TGTGCCAGCAGCTTAGAGGGGATCTACGAGCAGTACTTC
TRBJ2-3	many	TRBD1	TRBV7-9	CASRPTGGVSDTQYF	TGTGCCAGCAGACCGACAGGGGGCGTCTCAGATACGCAGTATTTT
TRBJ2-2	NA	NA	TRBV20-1	CSARDNARRSTGELFF	TGCAGTGCTAGAGATAACGCCCGGCGGAGCACCGGGGAGCTGTTTTTT
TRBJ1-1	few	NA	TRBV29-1	CSVGVSNTMNTEAFF	TGCAGCGTTGGGGTCAGTAACACTATGAACACTGAAGCTTTCTTT
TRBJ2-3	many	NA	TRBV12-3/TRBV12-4	CASSGGGTDTQYF	TGTGCCAGCTCGGGCGGGGGCACAGATACGCAGTATTTT
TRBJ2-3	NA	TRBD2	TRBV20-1	CSARNSGSGADTQYF	TGCAGTGCTAGAAATAGCGGGAGCGGGGCAGATACGCAGTATTTT
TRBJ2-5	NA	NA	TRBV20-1	CSARDGASAQETQYF	TGCAGTGCTAGAGATGGTGCTAGCGCGCAAGAGACCCAGTACTTC
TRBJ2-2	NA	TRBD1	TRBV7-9	CASSLRQGANSGELFF	TGTGCCAGCAGCCTACGACAGGGGGCAAACTCCGGGGAGCTGTTTTTT
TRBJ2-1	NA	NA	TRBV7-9	CTSSFGETQFF	TGTACCAGCAGTTTCGGGGAGACCCAGTTCTTC
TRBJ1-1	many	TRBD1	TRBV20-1	CSANRGTEAFF	TGCAGTGCTAACAGGGGGACTGAAGCTTTCTTT
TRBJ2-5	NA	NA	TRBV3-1	CASSQDSIQGYEQYF	TGTGCCAGCAGCCAAGACTCAATACAGGGATATGAGCAGTACTTC
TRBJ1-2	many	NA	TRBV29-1	CSAKPTGDNYGYTF	TGCAGCGCCAAACCAACCGGGGATAACTATGGCTACACCTTC
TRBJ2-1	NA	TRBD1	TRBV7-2	CASSLFGTGSYNEQFF	TGTGCCAGCAGCTTATTCGGGACAGGCTCCTACAATGAGCAGTTCTTC
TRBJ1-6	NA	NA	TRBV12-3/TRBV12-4	CASNEGRTYNSPLHF	TGTGCCAGCAATGAGGGTAGGACCTATAATTCACCCCTCCACTTT
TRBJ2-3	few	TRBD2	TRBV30	CASTGTSGSSVWYF	TGTGCCTCCACTGGGACTAGCGGGAGTTCCGTGTGGTATTTT
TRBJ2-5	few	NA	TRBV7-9	CASSLILVKYQETQYF	TGTGCCAGCAGCCTCATCCTAGTTAAGTACCAAGAGACCCAGTACTTC
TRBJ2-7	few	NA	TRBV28	CASLPLGPGAYEQYF	TGTGCCAGCCTCCCTTTGGGGCCGGGGGCCTACGAGCAGTACTTC
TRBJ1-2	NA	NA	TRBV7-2	CASNAGGSLGGGYTF	TGTGCCAGCAACGCGGGGGGATCCTTAGGTGGTGGCTACACCTTC
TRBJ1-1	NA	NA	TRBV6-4	CASSEGVDPNTEAFF	TGTGCCAGCAGTGAGGGCGTGGACCCGAACACTGAAGCTTTCTTT
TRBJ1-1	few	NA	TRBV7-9	CASSSATGTTEAFF	TGTGCCAGCAGCTCGGCCACAGGGACAACTGAAGCTTTCTTT
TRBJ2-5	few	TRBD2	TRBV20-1	CSAREPSGSEAQYF	TGCAGTGCTAGAGAGCCTAGCGGGAGTGAGGCCCAGTACTTC
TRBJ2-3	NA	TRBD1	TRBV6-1	CASSEQGAVWTDTQYF	TGTGCCAGCAGTGAACAGGGGGCGGTCTGGACAGATACGCAGTATTTT
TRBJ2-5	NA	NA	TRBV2	CASSEAGLLETQYF	TGTGCCAGCAGTGAAGCAGGCCTACTCGAGACCCAGTACTTC
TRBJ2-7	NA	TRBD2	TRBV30	CAWAASGRATEQYF	TGTGCCTGGGCTGCTAGCGGGAGGGCCACCGAGCAGTACTTC
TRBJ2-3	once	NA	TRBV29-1	CSVETGWASTDTQYF	TGCAGCGTAGAAACAGGGTGGGCTAGCACAGATACGCAGTATTTT
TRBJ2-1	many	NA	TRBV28	CASSLTSLYEQFF	TGTGCCAGCAGTTTAACTAGCTTGTATGAGCAGTTCTTC
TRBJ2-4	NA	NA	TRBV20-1	CSASLGSVDGHKNIQYF	TGCAGTGCTAGCCTCGGCTCGGTGGACGGACACAAAAACATTCAGTACTTC
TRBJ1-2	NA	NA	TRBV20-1	CSARGTRDLPTNYGYTF	TGCAGTGCTAGAGGTACGCGGGACTTACCAACCAACTATGGCTACACCTTC
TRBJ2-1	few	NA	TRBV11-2	CASSPRQDGRLRDYSYNEQFF	TGTGCCAGCAGCCCGAGACAGGACGGGCGCCTCCGGGACTACTCCTACAATGAGCAGTTCTTC
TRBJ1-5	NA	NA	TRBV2	CASSEFKEEPQHF	TGTGCCAGCAGTGAATTTAAAGAAGAGCCCCAGCATTTT
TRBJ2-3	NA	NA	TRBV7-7	CASSRGRVDTQSF	TGTGCCAGCAGCCGCGGACGGGTAGATACGCAGTCTTTT
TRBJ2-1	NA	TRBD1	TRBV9	CASSDRGSSDEQFF	TGTGCCAGCAGCGACAGGGGGAGTAGCGATGAGCAGTTCTTC
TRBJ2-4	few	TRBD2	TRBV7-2	CASTGLAGVEEQYF	TGTGCCAGCACCGGACTAGCGGGAGTAGAGGAGCAGTACTTC
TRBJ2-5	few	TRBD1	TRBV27	CASSTTGEETQYF	TGTGCCAGCAGTACCACAGGGGAAGAGACCCAGTACTTC
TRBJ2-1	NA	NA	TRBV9	CASSPTWGETEQFF	TGTGCCAGCAGCCCAACCTGGGGGGAGACTGAGCAGTTCTTC
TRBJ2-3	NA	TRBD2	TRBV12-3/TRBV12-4	CASSPGLAGTSPTDTQYF	TGTGCCAGCAGTCCCGGACTAGCGGGGACCTCTCCCACAGATACGCAGTATTTT
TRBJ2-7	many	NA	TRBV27	CASSPWDISYEQYF	TGTGCCAGCAGTCCATGGGACATCTCCTACGAGCAGTACTTC